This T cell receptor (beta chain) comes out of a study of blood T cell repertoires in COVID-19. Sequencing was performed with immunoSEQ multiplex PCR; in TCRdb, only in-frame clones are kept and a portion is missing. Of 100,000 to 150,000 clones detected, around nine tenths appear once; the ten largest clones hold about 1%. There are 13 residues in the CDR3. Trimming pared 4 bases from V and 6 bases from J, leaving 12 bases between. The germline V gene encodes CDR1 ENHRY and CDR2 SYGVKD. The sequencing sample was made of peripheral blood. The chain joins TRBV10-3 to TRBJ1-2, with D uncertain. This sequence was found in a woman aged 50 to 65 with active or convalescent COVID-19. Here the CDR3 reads CAISAGRIDGYTF. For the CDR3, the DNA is TGTGCCATCAGTGCTGGCAGGATCGATGGCTACACCTTC.